The T cell receptor beta chain under discussion was sequenced for a study of blood T cell repertoires in COVID-19. Across the study: From the United States, Italy and Spain came samples of acute and convalescent COVID-19. From T cells, B-cell-depleted T cells, or PBMCs came the material, which was cDNA or gDNA.

Germline V CDR1 and CDR2: MGHRA, YSYEKL. The CDR3 contains 16 residues. In the original workflow: Reference gene primers were amplified, and this amplification served to estimate nucleated cell counts. The data were produced by immunoSEQ multiplex PCR, yet TCRdb's version contains in-frame clones alone and is incomplete. V and J calls and clone size are copied from that table; D and trimming were computed from the DNA. This repertoire shows over 120,000 clones, around 90% found once; its top ten account for 1.5% to 2%. On this clone: A junction end diverges from the germline sequence, so it may reflect a read error.

The rearrangement joins TRBV4-1 to TRBJ1-4, with D uncertain. The sequenced sample was peripheral blood. The receptor's source is a woman aged 45-65 years with acute or convalescent COVID-19. The CDR3 is CASSQDRQVINENLFF. CDR3 bases: TGCGCCAGCAGCCAAGACCGGCAGGTGATAAATGAAAACCTGTTTTTT.